This T cell receptor (beta chain) is drawn from a study of prognosis after radiotherapy for stage I lung cancer (dated by TCRdb to about 2021). Notes on the research overall: Between early 2018 and January 2019, approximately 18 stage I NSCLC patients were enrolled in Nanjing, China. About 20% of the 19 patients developed distant metastases after SBRT, at a median of around seven months; the other 15 showed no significant progression. The cohort comprised more than 10 men and about 6 women with a median age of 74.5 years, ranging from about 50 to 84 years. Over 11 patients presented with newly diagnosed primary stage I lung tumors, and roughly five carried oligometastatic NSCLC following surgical resection of the primary tumor. The study sequenced approximately 38 blood samples from about 20 patients, one before and one after SBRT per patient. No patient received concurrent therapy alongside SBRT. Every patient was deemed medically inoperable, 12 because of comorbidities and more than five because they refused surgery. Peripheral blood TCR beta repertoires were profiled in stage I NSCLC patients before and after stereotactic body radiotherapy, and the repertoires were related to distant failure. Using image-guided IMRT or VMAT, SBRT was delivered in 3 to 5 fractions at a biologically effective dose of at least 100 Gy. Tumor histology was squamous cell carcinoma in six or seven patients and adenocarcinoma in roughly 13.

General study outcomes and caveats: Post-SBRT Shannon entropy and its change from baseline were lower in patients who developed distant metastases; baseline Shannon entropy was not associated with metastases. After SBRT, the number of unique TCR clones decreased (median around 10,000 before versus 6,000 to 7,000 after; Wilcoxon paired P=0.011). All reported P values were unadjusted for multiple comparisons. Differences in TRBV and TRBJ usage frequencies by metastasis status were reportedly observed in two V genes at baseline and in several V and two J genes after SBRT. Tumor specificity of expanded TCR clones was not determined. The study was limited by its small cohort and short follow-up, and the findings require independent validation.

This clonotype has at least ten counts. The antigen it recognizes is unknown. The sample holds no much larger clone one base away, and base qualities are not on file. Two rounds of multiplex PCR on genomic DNA were used to amplify the TCR beta CDR3 region. In the first round of PCR, primers specific to each TRBV and TRBJ gene were used, and the primer sequences are filed in Chinese patent CN105087789A. Universal primers were used in the second round of PCR. The Roche High Pure PCR Template Preparation Kit was used to extract genomic DNA from the frozen PBMCs. Libraries were sequenced paired-end with 151 bp reads on an Illumina HiSeq 3000. The source study handled its data this way. Raw reads lacking the multiplex PCR primer sequences were removed with CutAdapt. High-quality paired reads were merged into contigs with PEAR. TRB V, D and J gene segments were assigned to each contig with MiXCR by alignment to reference sequences. CDR3 sequences were clustered by base quality and sequence similarity to remove sequencing errors. Diversity was calculated as Shannon entropy divided by the natural log of the number of productive TCR sequences. To get clonality, Shannon entropy was divided by the natural log of the number of unique clonotypes, and that result was subtracted from one. Progression-free survival cut-offs for repertoire metrics were chosen using the Youden index of ROC curves, with analyses run in R 3.5.3. The public reads were run again by TCRdb, first through fastp at Q25 and then through MiXCR, and only productive beta chains were kept. When rows share a CDR3 protein, they turn into one entry using the most common DNA and genes. These V and J calls are TCRdb output, not the study's own analysis. This sample has 59,000 or so distinct CDR3 sequences in its table, and around a quarter of those were observed once. The ten most abundant clones make up about 7.5% of the sample.

No patient had a history of other malignancies or prior chemotherapy or radiotherapy, and all had node-negative disease on CT and PET/CT. At each of the two time points, around 6 milliliters of peripheral venous blood were collected into EDTA tubes. PBMCs were isolated by Ficoll-Paque Plus density-gradient centrifugation. Right after collection, samples were placed at -80 degrees C and kept there until analysis. The sequences come from PBMCs, collected before or after stereotactic body radiation therapy (not recorded which). The receptor's source is a donor over 45 with non-small cell lung cancer.

The CDR3 region has the sequence CATSRSGDYTF. In nucleotide form, the sequence is TGTGCCACCAGTCGCAGTGGAGACTACACCTTC. In this chain, TRBV24-1 is recombined with TRBJ1-2; no D gene call is confident. Trimming removed 6 bases from V and 10 bases from J, leaving 11 bases between the germline ends. The CDR3 spans 11 residues, from the cysteine through the phenylalanine. The retained sequence is limited to the CDR3, 33 bases, with the frame set at the first base. CDR1 and CDR2 are drawn from the germline V gene: KGHDR, SFDVKD.